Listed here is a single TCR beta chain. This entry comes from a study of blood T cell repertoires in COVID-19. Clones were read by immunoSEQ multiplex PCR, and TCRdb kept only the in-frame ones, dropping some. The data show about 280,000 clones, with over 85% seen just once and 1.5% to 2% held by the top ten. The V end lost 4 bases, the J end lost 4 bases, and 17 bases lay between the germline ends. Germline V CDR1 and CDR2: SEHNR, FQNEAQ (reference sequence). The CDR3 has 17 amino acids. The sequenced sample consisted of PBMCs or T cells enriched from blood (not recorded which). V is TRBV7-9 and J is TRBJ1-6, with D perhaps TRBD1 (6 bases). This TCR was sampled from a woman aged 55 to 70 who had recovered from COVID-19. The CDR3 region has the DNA TGTGCCAGCAGCTCGTTTACAGGGTCGGGATATAATTCACCCCTCCACTTT. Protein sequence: CASSSFTGSGYNSPLHF. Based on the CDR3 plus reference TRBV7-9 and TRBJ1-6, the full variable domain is DTGVSQNPRHKITKRGQNVTFRCDPISEHNRLYWYRQTLGQGPEFLTYFQNEAQLEKSRLLSDRFSAERPKGSFSTLEIQRTEQGDSAMYLCASSSFTGSGYNSPLHFGNGTRLTVT.